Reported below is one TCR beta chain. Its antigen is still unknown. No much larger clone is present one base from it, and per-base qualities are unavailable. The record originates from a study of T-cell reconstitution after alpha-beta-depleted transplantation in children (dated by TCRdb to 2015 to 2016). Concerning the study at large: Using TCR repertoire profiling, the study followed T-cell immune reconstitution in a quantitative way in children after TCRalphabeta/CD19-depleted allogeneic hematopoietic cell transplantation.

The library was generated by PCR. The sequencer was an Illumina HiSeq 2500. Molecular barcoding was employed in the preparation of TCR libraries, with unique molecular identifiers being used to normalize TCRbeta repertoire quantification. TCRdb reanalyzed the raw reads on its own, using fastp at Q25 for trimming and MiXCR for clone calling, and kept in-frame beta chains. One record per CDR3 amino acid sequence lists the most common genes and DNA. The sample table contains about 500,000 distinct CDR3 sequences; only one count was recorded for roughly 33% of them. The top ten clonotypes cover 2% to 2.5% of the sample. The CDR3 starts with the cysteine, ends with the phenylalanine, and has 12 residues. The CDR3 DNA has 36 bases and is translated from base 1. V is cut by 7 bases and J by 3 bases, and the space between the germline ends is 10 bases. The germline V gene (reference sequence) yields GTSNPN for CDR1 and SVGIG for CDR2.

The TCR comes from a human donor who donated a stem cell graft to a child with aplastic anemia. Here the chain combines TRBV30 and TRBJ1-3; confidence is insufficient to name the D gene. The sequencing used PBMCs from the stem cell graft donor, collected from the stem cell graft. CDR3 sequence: CAYQSLGNTIYF. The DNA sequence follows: TGTGCCTATCAATCACTTGGAAACACCATATATTTT.